One and the same sample provided the 22 T cell receptor beta chains below, sequenced in a study of cytomegalovirus exposure and HLA in healthy donors. The PCR had 60 Vbeta and 13 Jbeta primers. This table comes from immunoSEQ multiplex PCR, and its TCRdb copy is limited to in-frame clones, with some not included. The table lists about 180,000 clones, 84% of them singletons. Material for sequencing was PBMCs. The receptor set was obtained from a girl between 5 and 17 years old in good health and CMV-seropositive.

This chain links TRBV19 with TRBJ1-1; D may be TRBD1 (6 bases). Trimming cost V 5 bases and J 0 bases, with 10 bases left between them. Per the germline V gene, CDR1 is LNHDA and CDR2 is SQIVND (reference sequence). CDR3 size: 14 residues. The CDR3 DNA reads TGTGCCAGTAGTCGTGGACAGTTGAACACTGAAGCTTTCTTT. Its protein product is CASSRGQLNTEAFF.

The rearrangement links TRBV7-9 to TRBJ1-5, with 12 bases matching TRBD1. Trimming at V came to 3 bases and at J to 6 bases, leaving 3 bases not matched to a gene. The length of the CDR3 is 15 residues. The germline CDR1 and CDR2 sequences are SEHNR and FQNEAQ (reference sequence). This chain's CDR3 is CASSLGTGGVQPQHF. CDR3 bases: TGTGCCAGCAGCTTGGGGACAGGGGGCGTTCAGCCCCAGCATTTT.

The rearrangement uses TRBV11-3 and TRBJ1-1; 7 nucleotides align to TRBD1. Per germline, CDR1 SGHNT and CDR2 YENEEA. The CDR3 consists of 16 residues. The V segment lost 5 bases and the J segment 8 bases; nucleotides outside the gene matches: 17. As DNA, the CDR3 is TGTGCCAGCAGCATAACCCGGGGCAGGGGGGACGGGGAAGCTTTCTTT. The encoded protein is CASSITRGRGDGEAFF.

The V and J genes are TRBV5-1 and TRBJ2-2; D is undetermined. Trimming took 3 bases from V and 5 from J, leaving 14 bases between them. Per the germline V gene, CDR1 is SGHRS and CDR2 is YFSETQ. The CDR3 contains 15 residues. CDR3 amino acids: CASSSYPRRTGELFF. The CDR3 DNA is TGCGCCAGCAGCTCCTACCCTAGACGGACCGGGGAGCTGTTTTTT.

The rearrangement uses TRBV10-3 and TRBJ2-5, with 11 bases aligning to TRBD2. There are 16 residues in the CDR3. V was pared by 0 bases and J by 2 bases, with 2 bases of the junction left unmatched. The germline V gene has CDR1 ENHRY and CDR2 SYGVKD. CDR3 region: CAISESPSGGQETQYF. The CDR3 coding sequence is TGTGCCATCAGTGAGTCTCCTAGCGGGGGGCAAGAGACCCAGTACTTC.

The CDR3 reads CSARDPAEAFF. DNA for the CDR3: TGCAGTGCTAGAGATCCTGCTGAAGCTTTCTTT. The gene calls are TRBV20-1 and TRBJ1-1; unclear D gene. CDR3 length equals 11 residues. The germline V gene encodes CDR1 DFQATT and CDR2 SNEGSKA (reference sequence). The V and J ends lost 0 bases and 6 bases respectively, with 5 bases between them.

The rearrangement uses TRBV23-1 and TRBJ2-1; weak D call: TRBD2 (5 bases). TRBV23-1 falls under the ORF class, with uncertain function. The V and J ends lost 0 bases and 9 bases respectively, with 15 bases between them. The CDR3 has 15 amino acids. CDR3: CASSQSRGPQIEQFF. CDR3 in DNA: TGCGCCAGCAGTCAATCGAGAGGGCCTCAGATTGAGCAGTTCTTC.

Only one count was recorded for this clone. The chain is built from TRBV6-1 and TRBJ1-1, with no clear D. In germline, CDR1 is MNHNS, CDR2 SASEGT. V was cut by 0 bases and J by 0 bases, with 11 bases left in between. CDR3 length equals 16 residues. The CDR3 DNA sequence: TGTGCCAGCAGTGAAGCGCGGGTCAGAATGAACACTGAAGCTTTCTTT. The encoded protein is CASSEARVRMNTEAFF.

The chain couples TRBV6-6 to TRBJ2-7, with TRBD1 matching 11 bases. The CDR3 spans 15 residues. The junction had 5 bases not matched to a gene; V was cut back by 0 bases and J by 7 bases. Germline V CDR1 and CDR2: MNHNY, SVGAGI (reference sequence). The CDR3 loop reads CASSYSGQGGGEQYF. The DNA of the CDR3 is TGTGCCAGCAGTTACTCGGGACAGGGGGGCGGGGAGCAGTACTTC.

Of note for this clone: This sample also contains other DNA sequences that code for the same CDR3. The chain employs TRBV6-6 and TRBJ1-1, with D unclear. Looked up from germline, CDR1 is MNHNY and CDR2 is SVGAGI (reference sequence). The CDR3 loop spans 12 amino acids. Between the trimmed V and J ends, which lost 2 bases and 4 bases, there was a span of 5 bases. The CDR3 reads CASSYGGTEAFF. DNA of the CDR3: TGTGCCAGCAGTTACGGAGGCACTGAAGCTTTCTTT.

The CDR3 nucleotides are TGTGCCAGCAGCTTATCGGTCGGGTACTCCTACAATGAGCAGTTCTTC. It translates to CASSLSVGYSYNEQFF. The chain combines TRBV7-2 with TRBJ2-1; D is uncertain. In germline, CDR1 is SGHTA, CDR2 FQGNSA. This CDR3 is built from 16 residues. V was cut by 2 bases and J by 0 bases, with 11 bases left in between. The whole variable domain, remainder taken from reference TRBV7-2 and TRBJ2-1, is GAGVSQSPSNKVTEKGKDVELRCDPISGHTALYWYRQSLGQGLEFLIYFQGNSAPDKSGLPSDRFSAERTGGSVSTLTIQRTQQEDSAVYLCASSLSVGYSYNEQFFGPGTRLTVL.

V usage is TRBV5-5 and J usage is TRBJ1-1; possible D gene TRBD1, 6 bases. V was trimmed by 4 bases and J by 6 bases, leaving 13 bases between them. Germline V gene data show CDR1 as SGHKS and CDR2 as YYEKEE (reference sequence). The CDR3 consists of 13 residues. CDR3 residues: CASSKGGGAEAFF. The CDR3 DNA is TGTGCCAGCAGCAAGGGGGGGGGAGCTGAAGCTTTCTTT.

CDR3 DNA: TGTGCTAGTGGTTACAAGACCGGGACAAGTGGCTACACCTTC. Protein sequence: CASGYKTGTSGYTF. The chain carries TRBV12-5 and TRBJ1-2; D might be TRBD1 (6 bases). Germline V gene sequence: CDR1 LGHNT, CDR2 FRNRAP. The CDR3 spans 14 residues. Trimming removed 4 bases from V and 7 bases from J, with 16 bases in between.

V gene TRBV6-1 combines with J gene TRBJ2-5; 9 bases fit TRBD1. The J call may be incorrect, as the DNA end agrees better with TRBJ2-7. Germline CDR1 is MNHNS and CDR2 is SASEGT. The CDR3 extends over 16 amino acids. The CDR3 protein is CASSEWVGQGSYEQYF. The CDR3, as DNA: TGTGCCAGCAGTGAATGGGTGGGACAGGGCTCCTACGAGCAGTACTTC.

This clone turned up a few times. This chain connects TRBV19 to TRBJ1-1, with unresolved D. The CDR3 sequence is 12 residues long. Germline loops: CDR1 LNHDA, CDR2 SQIVND (reference sequence). V lost 5 bases and J 1 base, leaving 5 bases between the germline ends. CDR3 region: CASSYRNTEAFF. As DNA, the CDR3 is TGTGCCAGTAGTTACAGGAACACTGAAGCTTTCTTT. Drawing the rest from reference TRBV19 and TRBJ1-1, the complete variable domain is DGGITQSPKYLFRKEGQNVTLSCEQNLNHDAMYWYRQDPGQGLRLIYYSQIVNDFQKGDIAEGYSVSREKKESFPLTVTSAQKNPTAFYLCASSYRNTEAFFGQGTRLTVV.

The chain links TRBV6-6 to TRBJ1-2, with 9 nucleotides matching TRBD1. The trim removed 2 bases at V and 8 bases at J, leaving 6 bases unmatched. Germline V gives CDR1 MNHNY, CDR2 SVGAGI (reference sequence). The CDR3 runs 14 residues. The CDR3 here is CASSYEDRGWGYTF. Written as DNA, the CDR3 is TGTGCCAGCAGTTACGAGGACAGGGGCTGGGGCTACACCTTC.

The CDR3 nucleotides are TGTGCCAGTAGTATGACGGCCAGGACCTACGAGCAGTACTTC. It codes for CASSMTARTYEQYF. This sequence joins TRBV19 and TRBJ2-7; D remains ambiguous. Trimming took off 3 bases at V and 2 bases at J, with 11 bases between the two ends. This CDR3 spans 14 amino acids. Per the germline V gene, CDR1 is LNHDA and CDR2 is SQIVND (reference sequence). The complete variable domain, with remaining parts taken from reference TRBV19 and TRBJ2-7, reads DGGITQSPKYLFRKEGQNVTLSCEQNLNHDAMYWYRQDPGQGLRLIYYSQIVNDFQKGDIAEGYSVSREKKESFPLTVTSAQKNPTAFYLCASSMTARTYEQYFGPGTRLTVT.

The chain has TRBV28 and TRBJ1-1, with D possibly being TRBD1 (5 bases). CDR1 MDHEN and CDR2 SYDVKM come from the germline V gene. The CDR3 has 15 residues. V was shortened by 4 bases and J by 2 bases, with 14 bases between the two germline ends. The CDR3 is CASSSPLRTNTEAFF. Written as DNA, the CDR3 is TGTGCCAGCAGTTCTCCCCTTAGGACAAACACTGAAGCTTTCTTT.

J is TRBJ2-3 and V is TRBV9, with 11 bases fitting TRBD2. Germline loops: CDR1 SGDLS, CDR2 YYNGEE. V dropped 6 bases and J dropped 4; count of bases not matched to a gene: 4. CDR3 size: 14 residues. The CDR3 sequence is CASNSGGASDTQYF. CDR3 bases: TGTGCCAGCAATAGCGGGGGGGCCTCAGATACGCAGTATTTT.

The chain uses TRBV5-6 and TRBJ1-2; D is unresolved. The CDR3 consists of 13 residues. Germline values: CDR1 SGHDT, CDR2 YYEEEE. V was shortened by 6 bases and J by 8 bases, with 17 bases between the two germline ends. CDR3 amino acids: CASIDRTLWGYTF. The CDR3 DNA reads TGTGCCAGCATTGATCGGACTCTGTGGGGCTACACCTTC.

V gene TRBV5-8 combines with J gene TRBJ1-2, with 7 bases aligning to TRBD1. The CDR3 sequence is 15 residues long. From germline, CDR1 is SGHTS and CDR2 YDEGEE. Germline trimming cut 0 bases from V and 8 bases from J; bases unmatched to any gene: 10. CDR3 protein: CASSLDRGRHLGYTF. The DNA for the CDR3 is TGTGCCAGCAGCTTGGACAGGGGCCGGCACCTCGGCTACACCTTC.

For the CDR3, the DNA is TGCGCCAGCAGCCAAGATCGAGGCAGACCCTCAACTAATGAAAAACTGTTTTTT. It yields the protein CASSQDRGRPSTNEKLFF. The chain is built from TRBV4-1 and TRBJ1-4; D not resolved. Trimming shortened V by 0 bases and J by 0 bases, and 14 bases separated the two germline ends. CDR3 length equals 18 residues. Germline V lookup: CDR1 MGHRA, CDR2 YSYEKL.